One T cell receptor (beta chain) is described in this entry. The antigen remains unidentified. The sample belongs to a study of cytomegalovirus exposure and HLA in healthy donors. PCR used 60 Vbeta primers and 13 Jbeta primers. Only in-frame clones appear in the TCRdb table, and some are missing; sequencing was by immunoSEQ multiplex PCR. The table shows under 150,000 clones, with approximately 77% occurring only once. The CDR3 contains 13 residues. The germline CDR1 and CDR2 sequences are SGHRS and YFSETQ. V lost 6 bases, J lost 7 bases, and 17 bases lay in between. Study-wide results and caveats: In the analysis, some V segments, TRBV6-2 and TRBV6-3 included, were excluded as indistinguishable. Cytomegalovirus status was reportedly diagnosed by the classifier with high specificity and sensitivity. For most subjects, TCR beta sequences were reported to predict HLA-A and HLA-B alleles with accuracy.

The V gene is TRBV5-1, the J gene TRBJ2-7, with a tentative D call TRBD1 (6 bases). This clonotype originated in a woman in her forties in good health and CMV-seronegative. Sequencing input: PBMCs. The CDR3 DNA reads as TGCGCCAGCATCGGTGGGGGCCTTGGGGAGCAGTACTTC. Amino acids: CASIGGGLGEQYF. Looking up the rest from reference TRBV5-1 and TRBJ2-7 gives the full variable domain: KAGVTQTPRYLIKTRGQQVTLSCSPISGHRSVSWYQQTPGQGLQFLFEYFSETQRNKGNFPGRFSGRQFSNSRSEMNVSTLELGDSALYLCASIGGGLGEQYFGPGTRLTVT.